This paragraph reports one T cell receptor beta chain. The antigen remains undetermined. The PCR was carried out with 60 Vbeta primers and 13 Jbeta primers. Using immunoSEQ multiplex PCR, the repertoire was profiled, and TCRdb retains in-frame clones only, with some absent. The sample includes about 140,000 clones, about four fifths of them seen just once. This sample is drawn from a study of cytomegalovirus exposure and HLA in healthy donors. The overall study: The roughly 120 million unique TCR beta sequences, from roughly 170 million T cells, were found by an earlier analysis. Study-wide results and limits: The study flagged some 170 TCR beta chains as cytomegalovirus-associated. Among the CMV-associated chains, three were confirmed in vitro as specific for CMV antigens. In a later analysis, several top co-occurrence clusters appeared linked to parvovirus B19, influenza, CMV and Epstein-Barr virus.

The germline CDR1 and CDR2 sequences are LGHNA and YNFKEQ. V lost 1 base, J lost 7 bases, and 23 bases lay in between. There are 18 residues in the CDR3. The sample comprised PBMCs. This sequence originates from a young man in good health and CMV-seronegative. The chain uses TRBV4-2 and TRBJ2-1; D is perhaps TRBD2 (6 bases). CDR3 sequence: CASSQVPPGTVGWNEQFF. In nucleotides, the CDR3 is TGTGCCAGCAGCCAAGTCCCACCCGGGACTGTCGGGTGGAATGAGCAGTTCTTC.